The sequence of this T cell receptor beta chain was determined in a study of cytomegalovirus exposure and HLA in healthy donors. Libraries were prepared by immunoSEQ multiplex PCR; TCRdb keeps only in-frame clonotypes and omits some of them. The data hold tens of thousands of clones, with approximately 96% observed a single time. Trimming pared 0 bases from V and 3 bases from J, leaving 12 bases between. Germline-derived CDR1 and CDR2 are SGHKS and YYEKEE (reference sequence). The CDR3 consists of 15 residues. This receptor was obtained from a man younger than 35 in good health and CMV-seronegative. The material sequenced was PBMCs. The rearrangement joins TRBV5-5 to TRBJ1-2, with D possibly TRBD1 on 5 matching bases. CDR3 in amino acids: CASSLGDQGYYGYTF. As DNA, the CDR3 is TGTGCCAGCAGCTTGGGAGATCAGGGCTACTATGGCTACACCTTC.